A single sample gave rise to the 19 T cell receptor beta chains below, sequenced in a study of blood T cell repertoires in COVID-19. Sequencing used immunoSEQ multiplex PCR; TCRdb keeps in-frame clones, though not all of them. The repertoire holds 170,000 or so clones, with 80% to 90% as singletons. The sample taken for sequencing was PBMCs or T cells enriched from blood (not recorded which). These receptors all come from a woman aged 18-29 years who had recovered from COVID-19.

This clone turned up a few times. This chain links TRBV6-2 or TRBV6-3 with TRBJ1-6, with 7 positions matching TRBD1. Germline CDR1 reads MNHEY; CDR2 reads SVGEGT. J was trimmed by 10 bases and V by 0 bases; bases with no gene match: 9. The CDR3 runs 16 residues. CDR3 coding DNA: TGTGCCAGCAGTTACTCGGGACAGCCTTTAGGCTCACCCCTCCACTTT. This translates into CASSYSGQPLGSPLHF.

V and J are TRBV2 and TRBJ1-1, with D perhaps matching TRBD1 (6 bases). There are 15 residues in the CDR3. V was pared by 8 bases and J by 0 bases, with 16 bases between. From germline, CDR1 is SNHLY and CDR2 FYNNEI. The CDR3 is CASSYGGLMNTEAFF. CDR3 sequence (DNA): TGTGCCAGCTCCTACGGGGGGCTCATGAACACTGAAGCTTTCTTT. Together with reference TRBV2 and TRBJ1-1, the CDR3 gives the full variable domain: EPEVTQTPSHQVTQMGQEVILRCVPISNHLYFYWYRQILGQKVEFLVSFYNNEISEKSEIFDDQFSVERPDGSNFTLKIRSTKLEDSAMYFCASSYGGLMNTEAFFGQGTRLTVV.

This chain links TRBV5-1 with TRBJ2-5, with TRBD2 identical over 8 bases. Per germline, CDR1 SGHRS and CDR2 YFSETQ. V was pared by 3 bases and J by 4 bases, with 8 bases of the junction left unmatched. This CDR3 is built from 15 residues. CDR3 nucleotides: TGCGCCAGCAGCTCAATTAGCGGGATCGGAGAGACCCAGTACTTC. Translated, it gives CASSSISGIGETQYF.

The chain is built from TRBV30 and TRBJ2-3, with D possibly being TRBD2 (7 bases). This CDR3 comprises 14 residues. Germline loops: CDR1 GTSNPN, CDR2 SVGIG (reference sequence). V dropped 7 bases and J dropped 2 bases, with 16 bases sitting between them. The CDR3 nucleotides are TGTGCCTTGCAGGGGACTACGTTCACAGATACGCAGTATTTT. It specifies CALQGTTFTDTQYF.

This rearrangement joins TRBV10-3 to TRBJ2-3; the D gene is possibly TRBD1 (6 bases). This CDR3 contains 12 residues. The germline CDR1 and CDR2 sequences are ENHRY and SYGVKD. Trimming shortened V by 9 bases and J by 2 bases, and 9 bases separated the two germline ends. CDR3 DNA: TGTGCCATTAGGGGGAACACAGATACGCAGTATTTT. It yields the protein CAIRGNTDTQYF.

The DNA of the CDR3 is TGTGCCAGCATTCGACAGGTTAATAATTCACCCCTCCACTTT. Amino acid sequence: CASIRQVNNSPLHF. The V and J genes are TRBV28 and TRBJ1-6, with D tentatively TRBD1 (6 bases). V was pared by 7 bases and J by 5 bases, with 12 bases between. Germline V lookup: CDR1 MDHEN, CDR2 SYDVKM. The CDR3 has 14 amino acids. Together with reference TRBV28 and TRBJ1-6, the CDR3 gives the full variable domain: DVKVTQSSRYLVKRTGEKVFLECVQDMDHENMFWYRQDPGLGLRLIYFSYDVKMKEKGDIPEGYSVSREKKERFSLILESASTNQTSMYLCASIRQVNNSPLHFGNGTRLTVT.

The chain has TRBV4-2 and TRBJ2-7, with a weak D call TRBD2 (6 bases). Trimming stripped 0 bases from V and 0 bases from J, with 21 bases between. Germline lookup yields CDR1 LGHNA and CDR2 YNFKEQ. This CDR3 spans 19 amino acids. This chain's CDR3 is CASSQDLPIRAGYSYEQYF. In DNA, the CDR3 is TGTGCCAGCAGCCAAGACCTGCCCATTAGGGCGGGATACTCCTACGAGCAGTACTTC.

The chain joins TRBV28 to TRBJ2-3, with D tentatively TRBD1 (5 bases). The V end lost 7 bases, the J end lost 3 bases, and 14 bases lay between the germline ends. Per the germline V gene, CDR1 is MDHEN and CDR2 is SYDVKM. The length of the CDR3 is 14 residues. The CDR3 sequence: CASTSGRGTDTQYF. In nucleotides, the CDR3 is TGTGCCAGCACGTCAGGGCGAGGTACAGATACGCAGTATTTT.

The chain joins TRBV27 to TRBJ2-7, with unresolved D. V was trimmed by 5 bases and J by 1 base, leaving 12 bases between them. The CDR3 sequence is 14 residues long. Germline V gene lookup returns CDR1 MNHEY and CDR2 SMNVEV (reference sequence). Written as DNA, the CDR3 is TGTGCCAGCAGTGGTCTAGGTTCGTCCTACGAGCAGTACTTC. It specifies CASSGLGSSYEQYF.

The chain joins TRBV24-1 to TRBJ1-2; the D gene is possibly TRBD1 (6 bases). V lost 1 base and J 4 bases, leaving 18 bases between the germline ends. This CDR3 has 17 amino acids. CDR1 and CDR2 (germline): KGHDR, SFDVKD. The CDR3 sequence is CATSDFYFSWTAYGYTF. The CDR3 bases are TGTGCCACCAGTGATTTCTACTTTTCGTGGACAGCCTATGGCTACACCTTC.

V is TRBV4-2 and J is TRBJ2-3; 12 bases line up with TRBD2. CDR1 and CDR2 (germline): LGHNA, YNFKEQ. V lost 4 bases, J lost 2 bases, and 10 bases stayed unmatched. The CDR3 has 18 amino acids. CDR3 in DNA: TGTGCCAGCAGCCCTTTGCTAGCGGGAGGGCCGTCCACAGATACGCAGTATTTT. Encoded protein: CASSPLLAGGPSTDTQYF.

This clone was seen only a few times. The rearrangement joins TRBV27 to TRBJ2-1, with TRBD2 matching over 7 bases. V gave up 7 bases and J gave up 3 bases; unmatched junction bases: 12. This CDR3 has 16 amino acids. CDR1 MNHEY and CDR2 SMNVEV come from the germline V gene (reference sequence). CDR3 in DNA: TGTGCCAGCAAAGCTGGGGGAGGGCTTTACTACAATGAGCAGTTCTTC. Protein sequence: CASKAGGGLYYNEQFF.

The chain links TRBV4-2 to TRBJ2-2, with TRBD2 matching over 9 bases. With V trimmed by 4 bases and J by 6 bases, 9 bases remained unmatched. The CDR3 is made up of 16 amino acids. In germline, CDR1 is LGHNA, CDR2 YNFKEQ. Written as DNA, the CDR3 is TGTGCCAGCAGCCCTGCGGCAGGGACTAGCCCCGGGGAGCTGTTTTTT. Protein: CASSPAAGTSPGELFF.

DNA of the CDR3: TGTGCCAGCAGCTTAGAGGGACAGACTCAAGAGACCCAGTACTTC. Protein sequence: CASSLEGQTQETQYF. The chain is built from TRBV11-2 and TRBJ2-5, with 7 nucleotides matching TRBD1. V gave up 0 bases and J gave up 2 bases; unmatched junction bases: 3. The germline CDR1 and CDR2 sequences are SGHAT and FQNNGV. CDR3 length equals 15 residues.

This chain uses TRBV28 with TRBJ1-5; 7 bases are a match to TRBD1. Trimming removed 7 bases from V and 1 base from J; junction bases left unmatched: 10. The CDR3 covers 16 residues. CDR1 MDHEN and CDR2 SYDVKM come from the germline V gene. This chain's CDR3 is CASIQLGGRSNQPQHF. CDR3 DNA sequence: TGTGCCAGCATCCAATTAGGGGGCAGAAGCAATCAGCCCCAGCATTTT.

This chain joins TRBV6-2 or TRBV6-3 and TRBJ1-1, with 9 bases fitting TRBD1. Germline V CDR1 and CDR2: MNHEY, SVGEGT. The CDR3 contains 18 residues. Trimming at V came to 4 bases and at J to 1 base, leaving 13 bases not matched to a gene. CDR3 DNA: TGTGCCAGCAGTTTCTTCACCGGGACAGGGCTGAAGAACACTGAAGCTTTCTTT. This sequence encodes CASSFFTGTGLKNTEAFF.

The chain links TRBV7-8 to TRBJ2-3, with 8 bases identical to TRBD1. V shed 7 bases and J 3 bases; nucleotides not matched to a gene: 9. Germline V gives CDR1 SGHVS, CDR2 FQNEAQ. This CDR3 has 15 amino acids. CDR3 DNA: TGTGCCAGCACCTTCCTTCGACAGGGGACAGATACGCAGTATTTT. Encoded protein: CASTFLRQGTDTQYF.

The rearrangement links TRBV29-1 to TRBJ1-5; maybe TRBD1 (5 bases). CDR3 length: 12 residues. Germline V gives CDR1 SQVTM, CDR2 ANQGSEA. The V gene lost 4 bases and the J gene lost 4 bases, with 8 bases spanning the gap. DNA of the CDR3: TGCAGCGTTGGGGGCAGAAATCAGCCCCAGCATTTT. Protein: CSVGGRNQPQHF.

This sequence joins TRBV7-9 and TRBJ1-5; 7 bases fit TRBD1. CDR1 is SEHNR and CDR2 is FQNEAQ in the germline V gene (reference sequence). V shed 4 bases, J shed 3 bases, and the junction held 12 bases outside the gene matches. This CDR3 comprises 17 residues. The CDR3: CASSSTAYGTVNQPQHF. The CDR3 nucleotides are TGTGCCAGCAGCTCGACTGCATACGGGACAGTCAATCAGCCCCAGCATTTT. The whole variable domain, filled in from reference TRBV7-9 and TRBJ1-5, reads DTGVSQNPRHKITKRGQNVTFRCDPISEHNRLYWYRQTLGQGPEFLTYFQNEAQLEKSRLLSDRFSAERPKGSFSTLEIQRTEQGDSAMYLCASSSTAYGTVNQPQHFGDGTRLSIL.